This T cell receptor (beta chain) was captured in a study of beta chain features in type 1 diabetes. Study-wide results and caveats: Healthy donors had naive, central memory and Treg TCRB repertoires that appeared less similar than those seen among patients. When Type 1 diabetes patients were examined, their TCRB CDR3s proved moderately but significantly shorter in all four CD4+ subsets.

The entirety of the isolated RNA underwent reverse transcription, so expressed TCRB transcripts were sequenced. Sequencing was performed with immunoSEQ multiplex PCR; in TCRdb, only in-frame clones are kept and a portion is missing. Among some 190,000 clones listed, less than 10% were seen once. Germline values: CDR1 SGDLS, CDR2 YYNGEE. The CDR3 runs 16 residues. J lost 7 bases, V lost 3 bases, and 13 bases had no gene match. Central memory, naive, regulatory and stem cell-like memory CD4+ cells were sorted by CD45RO/CCR7/CD25/CD127/CD95/CD27. Purities over 95% were achieved in all sorted populations. Turning to this clone: The antigen remains undetermined.

The chain uses TRBV9 and TRBJ2-7; 10 positions match TRBD1. What was sequenced was central memory CD4+ T cells from blood. The receptor was derived from a man aged 18 to 30 with type 1 diabetes. CDR3 in DNA: TGTGCCAGCAGCGGGACAGGGGGGACCTGGGGCGTGGAGCAGTACTTC. As protein: CASSGTGGTWGVEQYF.